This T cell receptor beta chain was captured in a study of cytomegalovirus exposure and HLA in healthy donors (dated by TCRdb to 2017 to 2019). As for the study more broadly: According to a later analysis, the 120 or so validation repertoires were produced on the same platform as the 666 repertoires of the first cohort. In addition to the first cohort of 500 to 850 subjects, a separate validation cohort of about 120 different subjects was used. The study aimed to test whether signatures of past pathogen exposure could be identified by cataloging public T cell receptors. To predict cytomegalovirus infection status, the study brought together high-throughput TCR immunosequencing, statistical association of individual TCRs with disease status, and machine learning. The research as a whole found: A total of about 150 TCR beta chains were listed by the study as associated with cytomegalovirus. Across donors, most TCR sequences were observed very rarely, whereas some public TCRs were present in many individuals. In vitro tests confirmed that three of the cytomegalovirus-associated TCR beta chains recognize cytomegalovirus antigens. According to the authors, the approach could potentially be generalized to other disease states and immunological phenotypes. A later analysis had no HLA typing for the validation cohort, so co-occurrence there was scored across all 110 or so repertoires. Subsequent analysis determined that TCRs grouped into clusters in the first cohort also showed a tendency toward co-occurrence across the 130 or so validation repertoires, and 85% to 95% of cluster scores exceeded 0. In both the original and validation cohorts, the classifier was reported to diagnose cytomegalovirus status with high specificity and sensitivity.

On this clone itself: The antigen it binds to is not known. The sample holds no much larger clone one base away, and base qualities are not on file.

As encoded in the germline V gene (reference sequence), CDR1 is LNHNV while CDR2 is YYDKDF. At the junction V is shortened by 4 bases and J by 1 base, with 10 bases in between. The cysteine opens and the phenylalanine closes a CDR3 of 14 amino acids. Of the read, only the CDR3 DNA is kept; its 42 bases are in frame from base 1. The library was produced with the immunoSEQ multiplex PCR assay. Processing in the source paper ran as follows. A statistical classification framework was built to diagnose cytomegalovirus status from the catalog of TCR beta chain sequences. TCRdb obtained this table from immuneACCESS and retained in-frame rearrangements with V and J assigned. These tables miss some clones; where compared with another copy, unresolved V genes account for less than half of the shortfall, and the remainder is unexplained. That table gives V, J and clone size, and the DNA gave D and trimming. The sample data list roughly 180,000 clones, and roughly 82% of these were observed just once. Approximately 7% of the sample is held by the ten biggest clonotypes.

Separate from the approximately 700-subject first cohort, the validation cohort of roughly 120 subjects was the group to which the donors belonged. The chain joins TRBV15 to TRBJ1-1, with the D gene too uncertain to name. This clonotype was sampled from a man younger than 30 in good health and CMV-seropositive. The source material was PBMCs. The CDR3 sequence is CATSTFRGNTEAFF. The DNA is TGTGCCACCAGCACCTTTCGAGGGAACACTGAAGCTTTCTTT. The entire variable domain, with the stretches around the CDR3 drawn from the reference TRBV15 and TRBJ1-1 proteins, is DAMVIQNPRYQVTQFGKPVTLSCSQTLNHNVMYWYQQKSSQAPKLLFHYYDKDFNNEADTPDNFQSRRPNTSFCFLDIRSPGLGDTAMYLCATSTFRGNTEAFFGQGTRLTVV.